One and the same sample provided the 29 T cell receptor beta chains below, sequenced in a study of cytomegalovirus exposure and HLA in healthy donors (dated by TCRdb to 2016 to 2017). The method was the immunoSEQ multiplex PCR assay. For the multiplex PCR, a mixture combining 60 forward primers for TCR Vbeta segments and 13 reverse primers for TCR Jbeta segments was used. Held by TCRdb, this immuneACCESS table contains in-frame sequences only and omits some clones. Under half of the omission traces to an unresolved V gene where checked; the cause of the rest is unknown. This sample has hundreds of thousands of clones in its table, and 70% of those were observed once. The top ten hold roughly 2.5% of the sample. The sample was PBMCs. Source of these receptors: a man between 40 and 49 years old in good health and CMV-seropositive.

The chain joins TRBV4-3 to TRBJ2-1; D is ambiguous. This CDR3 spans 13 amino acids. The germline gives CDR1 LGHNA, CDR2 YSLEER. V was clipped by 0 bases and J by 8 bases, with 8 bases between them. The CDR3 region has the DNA TGCGCCAGCAGCCAAGACCAGGCGTATGAGCAGTTCTTC. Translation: CASSQDQAYEQFF.

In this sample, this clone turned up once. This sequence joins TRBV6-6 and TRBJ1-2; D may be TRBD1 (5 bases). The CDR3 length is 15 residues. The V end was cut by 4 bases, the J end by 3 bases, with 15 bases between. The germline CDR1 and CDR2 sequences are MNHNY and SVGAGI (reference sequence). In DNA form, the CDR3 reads TGTGCCAGCAGTTTCACGGGCCGGGGGTACTATGGCTACACCTTC. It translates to CASSFTGRGYYGYTF.

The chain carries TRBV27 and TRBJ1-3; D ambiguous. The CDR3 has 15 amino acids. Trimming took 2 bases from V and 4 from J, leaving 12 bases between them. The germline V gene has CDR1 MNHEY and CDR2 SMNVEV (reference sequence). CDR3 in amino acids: CASSLTPSGGNTIYF. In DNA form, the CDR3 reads TGTGCCAGCAGTTTAACCCCCTCGGGGGGAAACACCATATATTTT.

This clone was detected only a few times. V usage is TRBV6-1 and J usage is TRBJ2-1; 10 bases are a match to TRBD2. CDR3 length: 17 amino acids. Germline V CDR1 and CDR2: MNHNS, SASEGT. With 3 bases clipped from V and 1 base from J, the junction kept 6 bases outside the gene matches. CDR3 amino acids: CASSDTSGEFSYNEQFF. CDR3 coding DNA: TGTGCCAGCAGTGATACTAGCGGGGAGTTTTCCTACAATGAGCAGTTCTTC.

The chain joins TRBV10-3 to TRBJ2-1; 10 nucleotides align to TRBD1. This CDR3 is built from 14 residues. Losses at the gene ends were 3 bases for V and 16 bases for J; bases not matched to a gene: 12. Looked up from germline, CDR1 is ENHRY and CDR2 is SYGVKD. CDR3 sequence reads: CAISDPTGGGQDFF. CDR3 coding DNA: TGTGCCATCAGTGATCCGACAGGGGGCGGGCAGGATTTCTTC.

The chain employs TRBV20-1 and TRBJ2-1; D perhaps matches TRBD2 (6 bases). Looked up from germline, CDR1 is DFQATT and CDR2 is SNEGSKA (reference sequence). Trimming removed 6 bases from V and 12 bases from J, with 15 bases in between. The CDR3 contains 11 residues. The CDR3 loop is CSATPSEVQFF. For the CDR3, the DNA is TGCAGTGCCACGCCTAGCGAGGTGCAGTTCTTC.

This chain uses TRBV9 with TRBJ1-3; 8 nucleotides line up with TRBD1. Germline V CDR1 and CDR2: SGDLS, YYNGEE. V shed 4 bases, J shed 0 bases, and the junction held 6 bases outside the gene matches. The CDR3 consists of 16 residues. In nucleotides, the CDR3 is TGTGCCAGCAGCCCCCGGACAGGGCCCTCTGGAAACACCATATATTTT. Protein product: CASSPRTGPSGNTIYF.

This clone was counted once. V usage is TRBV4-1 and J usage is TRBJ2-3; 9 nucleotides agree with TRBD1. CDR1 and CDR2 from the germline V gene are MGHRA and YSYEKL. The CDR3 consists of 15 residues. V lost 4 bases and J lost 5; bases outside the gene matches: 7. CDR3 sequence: CASSPTGGWGDTQYF. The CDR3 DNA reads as TGCGCCAGCAGCCCTACAGGGGGCTGGGGAGATACGCAGTATTTT.

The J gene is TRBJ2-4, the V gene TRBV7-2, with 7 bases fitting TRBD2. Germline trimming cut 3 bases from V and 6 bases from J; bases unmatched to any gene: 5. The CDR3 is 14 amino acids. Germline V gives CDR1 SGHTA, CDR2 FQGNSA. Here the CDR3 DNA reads TGTGCCAGCAGCTTTGGCAGGGAGGGAAACATTCAGTACTTC. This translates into CASSFGREGNIQYF.

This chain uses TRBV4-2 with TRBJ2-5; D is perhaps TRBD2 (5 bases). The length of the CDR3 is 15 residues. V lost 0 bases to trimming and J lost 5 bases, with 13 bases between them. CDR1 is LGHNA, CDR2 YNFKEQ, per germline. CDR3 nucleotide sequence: TGTGCCAGCAGCCAAGAGCGGGCCCCATGGGAGACCCAGTACTTC. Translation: CASSQERAPWETQYF.

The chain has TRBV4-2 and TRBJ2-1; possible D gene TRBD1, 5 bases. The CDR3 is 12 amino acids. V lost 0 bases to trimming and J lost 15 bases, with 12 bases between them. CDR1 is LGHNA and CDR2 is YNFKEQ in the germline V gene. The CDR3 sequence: CASSQDLRGLFF. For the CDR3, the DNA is TGTGCCAGCAGCCAAGATCTTAGGGGCCTGTTCTTC.

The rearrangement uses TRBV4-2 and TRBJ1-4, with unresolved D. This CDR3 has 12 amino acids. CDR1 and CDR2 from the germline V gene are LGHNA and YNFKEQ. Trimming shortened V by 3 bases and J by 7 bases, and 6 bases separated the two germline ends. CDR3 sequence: CASSQLGEKLFF. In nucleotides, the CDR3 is TGTGCCAGCAGCCAGCTAGGTGAAAAACTGTTTTTT.

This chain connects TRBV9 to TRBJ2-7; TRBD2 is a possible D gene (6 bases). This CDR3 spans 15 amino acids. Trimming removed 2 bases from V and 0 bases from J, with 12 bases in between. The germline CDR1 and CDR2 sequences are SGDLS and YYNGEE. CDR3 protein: CASSVGGEVSYEQYF. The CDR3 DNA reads TGTGCCAGCAGCGTCGGTGGGGAGGTCTCCTACGAGCAGTACTTC. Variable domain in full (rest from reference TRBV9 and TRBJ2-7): DSGVTQTPKHLITATGQRVTLRCSPRSGDLSVYWYQQSLDQGLQFLIQYYNGEERAKGNILERFSAQQFPDLHSELNLSSLELGDSALYFCASSVGGEVSYEQYFGPGTRLTVT.

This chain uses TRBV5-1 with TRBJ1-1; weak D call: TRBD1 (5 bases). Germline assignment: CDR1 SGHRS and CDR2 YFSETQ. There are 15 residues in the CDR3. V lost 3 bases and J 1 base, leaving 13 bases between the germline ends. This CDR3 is CASSSGGGGNTEAFF. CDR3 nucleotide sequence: TGCGCCAGCAGCTCGGGGGGAGGTGGGAACACTGAAGCTTTCTTT.

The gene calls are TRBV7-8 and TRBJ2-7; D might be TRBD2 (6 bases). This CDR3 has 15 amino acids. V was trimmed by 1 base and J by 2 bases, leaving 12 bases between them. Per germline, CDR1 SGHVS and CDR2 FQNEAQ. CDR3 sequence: CASSLEEGAAYEQYF. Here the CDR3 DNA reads TGTGCCAGCAGCTTAGAGGAGGGTGCGGCCTACGAGCAGTACTTC.

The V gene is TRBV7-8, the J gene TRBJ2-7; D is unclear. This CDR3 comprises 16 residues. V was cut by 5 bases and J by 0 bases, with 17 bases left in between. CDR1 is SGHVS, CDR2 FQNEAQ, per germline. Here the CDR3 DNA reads TGTGCCAGCAGCCCCACCGGAGCATCGAGCTCCTACGAGCAGTACTTC. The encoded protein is CASSPTGASSSYEQYF.

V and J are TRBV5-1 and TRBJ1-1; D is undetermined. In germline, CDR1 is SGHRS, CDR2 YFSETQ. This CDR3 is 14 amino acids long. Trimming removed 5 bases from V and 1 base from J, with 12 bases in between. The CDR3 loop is CASSYTPENTEAFF. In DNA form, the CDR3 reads TGCGCCAGCAGTTATACACCAGAGAACACTGAAGCTTTCTTT.

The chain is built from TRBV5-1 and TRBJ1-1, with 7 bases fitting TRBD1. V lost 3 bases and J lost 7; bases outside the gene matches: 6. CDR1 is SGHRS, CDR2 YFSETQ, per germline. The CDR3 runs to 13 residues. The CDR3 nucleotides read TGCGCCAGCAGCTCCCAGGGACAGCGTGAAGCTTTCTTT. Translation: CASSSQGQREAFF.

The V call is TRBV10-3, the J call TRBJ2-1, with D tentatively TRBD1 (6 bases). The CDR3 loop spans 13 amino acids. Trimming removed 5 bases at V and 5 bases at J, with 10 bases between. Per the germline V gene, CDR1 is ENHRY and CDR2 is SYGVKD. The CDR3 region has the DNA TGTGCCATCAGTAGCGACAGGAACAATGAGCAGTTCTTC. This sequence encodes CAISSDRNNEQFF.

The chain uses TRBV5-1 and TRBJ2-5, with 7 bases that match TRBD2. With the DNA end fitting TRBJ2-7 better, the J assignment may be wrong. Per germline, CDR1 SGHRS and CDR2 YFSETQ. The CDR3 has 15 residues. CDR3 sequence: CASSSRAGTISEQYF. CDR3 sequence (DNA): TGCGCCAGCAGCTCCCGAGCGGGGACCATATCCGAGCAGTACTTC.

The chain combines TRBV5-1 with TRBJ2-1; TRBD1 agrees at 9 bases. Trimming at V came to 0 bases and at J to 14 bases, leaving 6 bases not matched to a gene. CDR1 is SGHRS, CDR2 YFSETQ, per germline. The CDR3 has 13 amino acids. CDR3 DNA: TGCGCCAGCAGCTTGGGACAGGGGGTATCGAAGTTCTTC. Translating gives CASSLGQGVSKFF.

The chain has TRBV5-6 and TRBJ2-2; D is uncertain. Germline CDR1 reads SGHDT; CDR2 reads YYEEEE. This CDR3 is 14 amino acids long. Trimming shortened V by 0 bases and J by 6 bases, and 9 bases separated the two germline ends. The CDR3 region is CASSLGPEAGELFF. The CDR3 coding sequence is TGTGCCAGCAGCTTGGGCCCAGAGGCCGGGGAGCTGTTTTTT.

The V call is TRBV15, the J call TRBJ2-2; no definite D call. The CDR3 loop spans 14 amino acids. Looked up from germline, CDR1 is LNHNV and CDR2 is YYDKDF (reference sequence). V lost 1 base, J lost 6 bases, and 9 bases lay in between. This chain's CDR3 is CATSRGAWAGELFF. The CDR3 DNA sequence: TGTGCCACCAGCAGAGGAGCGTGGGCCGGGGAGCTGTTTTTT.

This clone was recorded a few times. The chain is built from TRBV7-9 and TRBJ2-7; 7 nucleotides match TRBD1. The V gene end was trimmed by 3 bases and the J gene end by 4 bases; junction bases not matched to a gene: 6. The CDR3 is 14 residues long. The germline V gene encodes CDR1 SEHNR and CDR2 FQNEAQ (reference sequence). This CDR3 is CASSLNDRVYEQYF. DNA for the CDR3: TGTGCCAGCAGCTTGAATGACAGGGTGTACGAGCAGTACTTC.

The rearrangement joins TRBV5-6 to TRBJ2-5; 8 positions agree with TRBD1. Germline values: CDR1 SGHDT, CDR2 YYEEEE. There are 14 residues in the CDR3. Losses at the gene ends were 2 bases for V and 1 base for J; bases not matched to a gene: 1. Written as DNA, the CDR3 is TGTGCCAGCAGCTTTCAGGGGGCCCAAGAGACCCAGTACTTC. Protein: CASSFQGAQETQYF.

The CDR3 DNA is TGCGCCAGCAGCCAAGTGACAGGGGAACACGAGCAGTACTTC. As protein: CASSQVTGEHEQYF. V gene TRBV4-1 combines with J gene TRBJ2-7; 8 bases are shared with TRBD1. With 1 base clipped from V and 5 bases from J, the junction kept 4 bases outside the gene matches. The germline V gene has CDR1 MGHRA and CDR2 YSYEKL. This CDR3 region has 14 residues.

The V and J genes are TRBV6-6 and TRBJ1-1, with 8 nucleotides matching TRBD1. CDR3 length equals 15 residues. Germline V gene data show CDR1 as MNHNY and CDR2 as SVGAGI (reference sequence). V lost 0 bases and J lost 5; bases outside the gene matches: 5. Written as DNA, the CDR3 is TGTGCCAGCAGTTACTCCCGGACAGGGTCTACTGAAGCTTTCTTT. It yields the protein CASSYSRTGSTEAFF.

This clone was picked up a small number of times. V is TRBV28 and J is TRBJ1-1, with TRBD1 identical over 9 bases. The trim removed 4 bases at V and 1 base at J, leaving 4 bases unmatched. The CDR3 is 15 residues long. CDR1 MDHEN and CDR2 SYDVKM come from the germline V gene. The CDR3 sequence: CASSSPGQGNTEAFF. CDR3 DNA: TGTGCCAGCAGTTCTCCGGGACAGGGGAACACTGAAGCTTTCTTT.

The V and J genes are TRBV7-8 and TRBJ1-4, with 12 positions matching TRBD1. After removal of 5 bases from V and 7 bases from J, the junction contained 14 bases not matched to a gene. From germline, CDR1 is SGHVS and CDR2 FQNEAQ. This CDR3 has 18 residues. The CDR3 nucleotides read TGTGCCAGCAGCCCAGGGACAGGGGGCGCGGGGCTTGGTGAAAAACTGTTTTTT. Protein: CASSPGTGGAGLGEKLFF.